The rows below give T cell receptor beta chains drawn from one sample of a study of blood T cell repertoires in COVID-19. Sequencing used immunoSEQ multiplex PCR; TCRdb keeps in-frame clones, though not all of them. In the table there are some 130,000 clones, around nine tenths of which are singletons. Input material: peripheral blood. Receptors were obtained from a woman in her 70s with COVID-19, enrolled during active disease. The CDR3 runs from the conserved cysteine through the conserved F or W. Each record gives: J gene, V gene, CDR3 protein.

J: TRBJ1-6
V: TRBV7-3
CDR3: CASSLNGRESGSPLHF

J: TRBJ2-7
V: TRBV20-1
CDR3: CSASYPLAGGDEQYF

J: TRBJ2-7
V: TRBV6-5
CDR3: CASIVTSGGPYEQYF

J: TRBJ2-5
V: TRBV6-1
CDR3: CASSEETENQETQYF

J: TRBJ1-6
V: TRBV10-1
CDR3: CASTTGNNSPLHF

J: TRBJ2-4
V: TRBV7-2
CDR3: CASSPRGPGGNIQYF

J: TRBJ2-1
V: TRBV29-1
CDR3: CSTDRGRNEQFF

J: TRBJ2-7
V: TRBV6-5
CDR3: CASSYFRGGGADEQYF

J: TRBJ2-1
V: TRBV10-3
CDR3: CAISESTGGSYNEQFF

J: TRBJ2-3
V: TRBV4-1
CDR3: CASSQQATDTQYF

J: TRBJ2-7
V: TRBV12-3/TRBV12-4
CDR3: CASSLNNPYEQYF

J: TRBJ2-4
V: TRBV5-1
CDR3: CASSQGDREKNIQYF

J: TRBJ1-2
V: TRBV6-5
CDR3: CASSLTGEGVYGYTF

J: TRBJ1-2
V: TRBV11-2
CDR3: CASSSLRDRALANYGYTF

J: TRBJ2-7
V: TRBV7-9
CDR3: CASSSTGLAGGPYEQYF

J: TRBJ2-3
V: TRBV19
CDR3: CASSPRGRGQGDTQYF

J: TRBJ1-4
V: TRBV5-6
CDR3: CASSLLGPTNEKLFF

J: TRBJ2-5
V: TRBV2
CDR3: CASSARTSGETQYF

J: TRBJ1-2
V: TRBV7-9
CDR3: CASSLGWGGETYGYTF

J: TRBJ1-5
V: TRBV19
CDR3: CASSIGAEGQPQHF

J: TRBJ1-2
V: TRBV9
CDR3: CASSPSDRRTNYGYTF

J: TRBJ2-7
V: TRBV7-8
CDR3: CASSLLQGAASYEQYF

J: TRBJ2-7
V: TRBV7-8
CDR3: CASSFGTSGRGPEQYF

J: TRBJ2-3
V: TRBV12-5
CDR3: CASGLGLAGGADTQYF

J: TRBJ2-1
V: TRBV7-9
CDR3: CASSRGQGIVYNEQFF

J: TRBJ2-7
V: TRBV20-1
CDR3: CSASAFGGGRYEQYF

J: TRBJ1-3
V: TRBV18
CDR3: CASSPASSGNTIYF